This T cell receptor (beta chain) was sequenced in a study of cytomegalovirus exposure and HLA in healthy donors. CDR3 length equals 15 residues. Looked up from germline, CDR1 is LNHDA and CDR2 is SQIVND (reference sequence). Unmatched junction bases numbered 14, after V lost 5 bases and J lost 7 bases. Study-wide findings and caveats: Accurate prediction of most subjects' HLA-A and HLA-B alleles from TCR beta sequences was reported. V segments that were indistinguishable, TRBV6-2 and TRBV6-3 among them, were omitted from analysis. In a later analysis, across HLA loci, associated TCR counts were highest for DRB1, lowest for HLA-C. Relative to equally common others, HLA-associated TCR beta chains showed greater clonal expansion in a later analysis.

60 Vbeta and 13 Jbeta primers were used in PCR. Repertoires were generated with immunoSEQ multiplex PCR, while TCRdb's copy carries only in-frame clones and drops some. The data show 90,000 to 100,000 clones, under 85% seen once. For this clone: The antigen remains undetermined.

The sequence derives from a man aged 35-49 years in good health and CMV-seronegative. The source material was PBMCs. The V call is TRBV19, the J call TRBJ2-7; 7 bases fit TRBD2. DNA for the CDR3: TGTGCCAGTAGTGATACTAGCGTTTATCATACGGAGCAGTACTTC. It codes for CASSDTSVYHTEQYF.